One sample yielded the 24 T cell receptor beta chains listed below, sequenced in a study of response to subunit inactivated influenza vaccine. TCRdb re-called the RT-PCR reads through MiXCR, storing one row per CDR3 protein. The sample has approximately 700,000 distinct CDR3 sequences; around 14% are singletons. This sample comprised PBMCs from blood, obtained about 11 days after vaccination. These TCRs come from a man in his fifties or sixties who received an inactivated influenza vaccine.

This clonotype was observed a few times. This chain connects TRBV20-1 to TRBJ2-7; TRBD1 matches 9 bases. This CDR3 spans 16 amino acids. Germline trimming cut 0 bases from V and 0 bases from J; bases unmatched to any gene: 6. Germline CDR1 DFQATT, CDR2 SNEGSKA (reference sequence). The CDR3: CSARDAGTGRSYEQYF. For the CDR3, the DNA is TGCAGTGCTAGAGATGCCGGGACAGGGCGCTCCTACGAGCAGTACTTC.

There are a few counts of this clonotype. Sequence at one end of the junction differs from germline and may be a read error. The chain couples TRBV3-1 to TRBJ1-1; 7 bases are shared with TRBD1. This CDR3 has 14 amino acids. Germline values: CDR1 LGHDT, CDR2 YNNKEL (reference sequence). As DNA, the CDR3 is TGTGCCAGCAGCCGCGGACAGGAAAACACTGAAGTTTTCTTT. It encodes CASSRGQENTEVFF.

J is TRBJ2-2 and V is TRBV7-6, with D perhaps given as TRBD1 or TRBD2 (5 bases each). The germline gives CDR1 SGHVS, CDR2 FNYEAQ. This CDR3 is built from 18 residues. V gave up 5 bases and J gave up 2 bases, with 21 bases separating them. CDR3 DNA: TGTGCCAGCAGCCCATACCCTGACCGGGACCTTAACACCGGGGAGCTGTTTTTT. This codes for CASSPYPDRDLNTGELFF.

This clonotype was recorded a few times. The chain recombines TRBV11-2 with TRBJ2-7, with 13 nucleotides matching TRBD2. Germline assignment: CDR1 SGHAT and CDR2 FQNNGV. CDR3 size: 18 residues. V dropped 2 bases and J dropped 2; count of bases not matched to a gene: 9. The CDR3 coding sequence is TGTGCCAGCAGCTTAACCGGGACTAGCGGGGCAGGGACCTACGAGCAGTACTTC. This translates into CASSLTGTSGAGTYEQYF.

This clonotype was found a few times. The chain carries TRBV9 and TRBJ2-3; no reliable D call. Trimming removed 0 bases from V and 2 bases from J, with 10 bases in between. The germline gives CDR1 SGDLS, CDR2 YYNGEE. The CDR3 totals 15 residues. CDR3 region: CASSVVGSNTDTQYF. In DNA form, the CDR3 reads TGTGCCAGCAGCGTAGTGGGCAGCAACACAGATACGCAGTATTTT.

The gene calls are TRBV4-3 and TRBJ2-3; 13 nucleotides match TRBD2. V trimming: 5 bases; J trimming: 4 bases; junction bases outside the gene matches: 6. Germline loops: CDR1 LGHNA, CDR2 YSLEER. This CDR3 contains 16 residues. CDR3 protein: CASSTTSGRAPDTQYF. In nucleotides, the CDR3 is TGCGCCAGCAGCACTACTAGCGGGAGGGCCCCAGATACGCAGTATTTT.

This clonotype came up a few times. The J gene is TRBJ2-1, the V gene TRBV19, with D perhaps TRBD1 (5 bases). The CDR3 sequence is 13 residues long. Per the germline V gene, CDR1 is LNHDA and CDR2 is SQIVND (reference sequence). The germline V and J ends were trimmed by 9 bases and 6 bases, with 15 bases remaining between them. In nucleotides, the CDR3 is TGTGCCAGCCAAGGGGTCTCCCCCAATGAGCAGTTCTTC. It is translated as CASQGVSPNEQFF.

This chain uses TRBV7-9 with TRBJ2-3, with D possibly matching TRBD2 (6 bases). The CDR3 is 16 amino acids. Germline V gene data show CDR1 as SEHNR and CDR2 as FQNEAQ (reference sequence). V lost 5 bases, J lost 0 bases, and 15 bases lay in between. DNA for the CDR3: TGTGCCAGCAGCCCAGTACGGGGGAGAAGCACAGATACGCAGTATTTT. It specifies CASSPVRGRSTDTQYF.

This clonotype was observed many times. The chain couples TRBV28 to TRBJ2-4; possible D gene TRBD2, 6 bases. The germline gives CDR1 MDHEN, CDR2 SYDVKM. V lost 5 bases, J lost 2 bases, and 10 bases lay in between. The CDR3 runs to 14 residues. Here the CDR3 reads CASSRSGSKNIQYF. The CDR3 bases are TGTGCCAGCAGTAGAAGCGGGTCCAAAAACATTCAGTACTTC.

The chain couples TRBV28 to TRBJ2-5; D unresolved. This CDR3 is 15 amino acids long. V lost 2 bases to trimming and J lost 5 bases, with 15 bases between them. Per germline, CDR1 MDHEN and CDR2 SYDVKM. CDR3 nucleotides: TGTGCCAGCAGTTTAAGGGTCCTAGGTAGGGAGACCCAGTACTTC. Its protein product is CASSLRVLGRETQYF.

This clonotype showed up just a few times. The chain recombines TRBV7-2 with TRBJ1-1, with D possibly TRBD1 on 5 matching bases. V lost 4 bases and J 5 bases, leaving 14 bases between the germline ends. This CDR3 contains 14 residues. Germline CDR1 is SGHTA and CDR2 is FQGNSA. The CDR3 loop is CASSWPYGGTEAFF. CDR3 coding DNA: TGTGCCAGCAGCTGGCCGTATGGGGGAACTGAAGCTTTCTTT.

The CDR3 region has the DNA TGTGCCACCAGCAGTAGAGGAGGATTGAGCACAGATACGCAGTATTTT. It encodes CATSSRGGLSTDTQYF. The V and J genes are TRBV15 and TRBJ2-3; tentative D call: TRBD2 (5 bases). The V gene lost 3 bases and the J gene lost 0 bases, with 13 bases spanning the gap. CDR3 length equals 16 residues. Looked up from germline, CDR1 is LNHNV and CDR2 is YYDKDF (reference sequence).

This clonotype was counted between two and nine times. The genes are TRBV12-3 or TRBV12-4 and TRBJ2-5, with TRBD2 identical over 8 bases. After removal of 8 bases from V and 5 bases from J, the junction contained 10 bases not matched to a gene. The CDR3 is 14 amino acids. The CDR3 DNA reads TGTGCCAGCGGAGCGGGAGTGTTATTCGAGACCCAGTACTTC. Translating it yields CASGAGVLFETQYF.

This clonotype was detected a few times. The chain uses TRBV7-9 and TRBJ2-3; TRBD2 aligns across 7 bases. From germline, CDR1 is SEHNR and CDR2 FQNEAQ (reference sequence). V gave up 1 base and J gave up 2 bases; unmatched junction bases: 6. The CDR3 covers 16 residues. The CDR3 nucleotides are TGTGCCAGCAGCTTAGAGGCTAGCGGACCCACAGATACGCAGTATTTT. It is translated as CASSLEASGPTDTQYF.

The chain joins TRBV6-2 or TRBV6-3 to TRBJ2-5, with TRBD1 identical over 9 bases. The germline CDR1 and CDR2 sequences are MNHEY and SVGEGT. The trim removed 6 bases at V and 3 bases at J, leaving 5 bases unmatched. The CDR3 sequence is 14 residues long. For the CDR3, the DNA is TGTGCCAGCAGGATGACAGGGGGGGAAGAGACCCAGTACTTC. It codes for CASRMTGGEETQYF.

This clonotype has only a few counts. The rearrangement joins TRBV6-1 to TRBJ1-5; 10 bases are shared with TRBD1. Germline-derived CDR1 and CDR2 are MNHNS and SASEGT. V lost 5 bases, J lost 2 bases, and 12 bases stayed unmatched. The CDR3 loop spans 18 amino acids. The CDR3 DNA is TGTGCCAGCAGTCCCGCCCGGGACAGGGGTTTCGGCAATCAGCCCCAGCATTTT. Amino acids: CASSPARDRGFGNQPQHF.

The CDR3 region has the DNA TGTGCCAGCAGCTTAACTAGCGGATTCGGGGCAGATACGCAGTATTTT. Protein: CASSLTSGFGADTQYF. V and J are TRBV7-2 and TRBJ2-3; 8 bases are shared with TRBD2. With V trimmed by 2 bases and J by 4 bases, 8 bases remained unmatched. CDR1 is SGHTA and CDR2 is FQGNSA in the germline V gene. CDR3 length equals 16 residues.

The chain recombines TRBV11-2 with TRBJ2-7; 12 nucleotides match TRBD1. Germline V gene sequence: CDR1 SGHAT, CDR2 FQNNGV. V was clipped by 0 bases and J by 3 bases; unmatched bases: 6. The CDR3 loop spans 17 amino acids. The DNA for the CDR3 is TGTGCCAGCAGCTTAGATGGGGGGACAGGGGGCATCTACGAGCAGTACTTC. Residues: CASSLDGGTGGIYEQYF.

This clonotype was observed at least ten times. V gene TRBV5-8 combines with J gene TRBJ1-4, with 11 bases that match TRBD1. The germline V gene has CDR1 SGHTS and CDR2 YDEGEE. This CDR3 is built from 14 residues. Trimming at V came to 4 bases and at J to 8 bases, leaving 4 bases not matched to a gene. CDR3 bases: TGTGCCAGCAGCCGGACAGGGGGCGAAGAAAAACTGTTTTTT. Translated: CASSRTGGEEKLFF. The variable domain in full, with the rest retrieved from reference TRBV5-8 and TRBJ1-4, is EAGVTQSPTHLIKTRGQQATLRCSPISGHTSVYWYQQALGLGLQFLLWYDEGEERNRGNFPPRFSGRQFPNYSSELNVNALELEDSALYLCASSRTGGEEKLFFGSGTQLSVL.

The gene calls are TRBV6-1 and TRBJ2-5; 7 bases fit TRBD1. CDR3 size: 15 residues. V was pared by 7 bases and J by 0 bases, with 8 bases of the junction left unmatched. CDR1 and CDR2 (germline): MNHNS, SASEGT. The chain's CDR3 is CASTAGTANQETQYF. The CDR3 DNA reads TGTGCCAGCACAGCCGGGACAGCTAACCAAGAGACCCAGTACTTC.

This chain uses TRBV20-1 with TRBJ2-2, with 7 bases aligning to TRBD2. Germline CDR1 reads DFQATT; CDR2 reads SNEGSKA (reference sequence). The CDR3 is made up of 14 amino acids. V lost 3 bases and J lost 5; bases outside the gene matches: 6. CDR3 sequence: CSASKLAETGELFF. The CDR3 DNA follows: TGCAGTGCTAGTAAGCTAGCGGAGACCGGGGAGCTGTTTTTT.

The gene calls are TRBV9 and TRBJ2-7, with D unresolved. Germline V gene sequence: CDR1 SGDLS, CDR2 YYNGEE. The V end was cut by 0 bases, the J end by 6 bases, with 10 bases between. The CDR3 length is 13 residues. Here the CDR3 reads CASSVDPLAEQYF. The CDR3 DNA follows: TGTGCCAGCAGCGTAGACCCGCTCGCCGAGCAGTACTTC.

The table lists this clonotype with a few counts. This chain joins TRBV5-1 and TRBJ2-7; the D gene could be TRBD1 or TRBD2 (5 bases each). CDR1 and CDR2 (germline): SGHRS, YFSETQ. The CDR3 totals 17 residues. Between the trimmed V and J ends, which lost 0 bases and 2 bases, there was a span of 18 bases. CDR3: CASSLATRGGAAYEQYF. The CDR3 coding sequence is TGCGCCAGCAGCTTGGCCACACGGGGTGGGGCTGCCTACGAGCAGTACTTC. Using reference TRBV5-1 and TRBJ2-7 for the parts outside the CDR3, the full variable domain is KAGVTQTPRYLIKTRGQQVTLSCSPISGHRSVSWYQQTPGQGLQFLFEYFSETQRNKGNFPGRFSGRQFSNSRSEMNVSTLELGDSALYLCASSLATRGGAAYEQYFGPGTRLTVT.

This clonotype was found a few times. The gene calls are TRBV19 and TRBJ2-7; TRBD1 might be the D (5 bases). V dropped 3 bases and J dropped 2 bases, with 14 bases sitting between them. This CDR3 has 15 residues. CDR1 and CDR2 (germline): LNHDA, SQIVND (reference sequence). CDR3 loop: CASSIVGARTYEQYF. The CDR3 nucleotides read TGTGCCAGTAGTATTGTTGGGGCCCGGACCTACGAGCAGTACTTC.